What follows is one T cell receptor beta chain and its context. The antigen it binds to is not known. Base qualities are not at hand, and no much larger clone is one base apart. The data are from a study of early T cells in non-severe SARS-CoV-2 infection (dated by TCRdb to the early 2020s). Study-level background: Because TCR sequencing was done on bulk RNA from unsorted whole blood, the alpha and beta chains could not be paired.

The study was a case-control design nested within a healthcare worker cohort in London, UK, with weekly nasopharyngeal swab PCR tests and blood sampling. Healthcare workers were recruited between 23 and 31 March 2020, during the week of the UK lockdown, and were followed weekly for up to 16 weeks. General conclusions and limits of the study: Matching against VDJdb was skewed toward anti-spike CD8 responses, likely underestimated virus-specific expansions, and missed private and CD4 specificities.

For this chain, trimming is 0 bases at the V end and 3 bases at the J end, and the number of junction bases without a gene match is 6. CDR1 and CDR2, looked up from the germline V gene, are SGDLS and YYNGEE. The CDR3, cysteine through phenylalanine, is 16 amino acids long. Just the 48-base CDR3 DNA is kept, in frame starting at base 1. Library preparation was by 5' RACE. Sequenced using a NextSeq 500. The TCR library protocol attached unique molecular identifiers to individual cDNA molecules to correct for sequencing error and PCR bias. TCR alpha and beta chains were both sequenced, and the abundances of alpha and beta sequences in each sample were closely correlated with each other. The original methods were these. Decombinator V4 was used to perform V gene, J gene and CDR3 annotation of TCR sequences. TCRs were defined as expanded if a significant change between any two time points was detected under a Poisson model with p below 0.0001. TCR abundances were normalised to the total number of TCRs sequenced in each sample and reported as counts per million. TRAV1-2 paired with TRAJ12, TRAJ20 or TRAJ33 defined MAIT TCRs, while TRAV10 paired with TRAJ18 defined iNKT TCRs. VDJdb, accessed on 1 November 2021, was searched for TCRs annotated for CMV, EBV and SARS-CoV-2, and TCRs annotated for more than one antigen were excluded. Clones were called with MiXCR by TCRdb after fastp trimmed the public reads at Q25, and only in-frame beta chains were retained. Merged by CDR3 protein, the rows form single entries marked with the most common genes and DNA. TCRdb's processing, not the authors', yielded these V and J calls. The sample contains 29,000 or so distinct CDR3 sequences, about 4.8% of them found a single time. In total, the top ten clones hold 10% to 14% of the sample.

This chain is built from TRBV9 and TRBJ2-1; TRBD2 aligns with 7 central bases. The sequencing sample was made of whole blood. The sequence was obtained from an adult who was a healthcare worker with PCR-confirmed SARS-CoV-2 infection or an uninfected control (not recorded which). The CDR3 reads CASSVDAGVFYNEQFF. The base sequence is TGTGCCAGCAGCGTAGACGCGGGGGTCTTCTACAATGAGCAGTTCTTC.